This record covers a single T cell receptor beta chain. The antigen remains unidentified. Other DNA sequences from this sample encode an identical CDR3 as well. Method: immunoSEQ multiplex PCR; TCRdb's copy keeps in-frame clones and lacks some. The repertoire includes some 130,000 clones, around 85% of them detected once, and around 2% sits in the top ten. This record belongs to a study of cytotoxic CD8 clonotypes in ibrutinib-treated CLL. Study information: The patients comprised about a dozen relapsed/refractory and roughly 15 treatment-naive cases, 17 to 18 IGHV unmutated. Overall study findings and caveats: Patients showed higher baseline clonality than age-matched healthy donors, and it tracked circulating CD8+ T-cell counts.

The germline V and J ends were trimmed by 6 bases and 0 bases, with 13 bases remaining between them. The CDR3 length is 15 residues. Germline-derived CDR1 and CDR2 are MNHEY and SVGAGI. J is TRBJ2-3 and V is TRBV6-5; D is uncertain. The clonotype comes from a human donor with chronic lymphocytic leukemia. Here the sequenced sample was PBMCs, taken after 24 months of ibrutinib treatment. The CDR3 DNA is TGTGCCAGCAGGCCCCGTGGGTTTAGCACAGATACGCAGTATTTT. It is translated as CASRPRGFSTDTQYF.